These 11 T cell receptor beta chains originate from one sample sequenced in a study of human T cells and chemical hapten exposure (dated by TCRdb to the early 2020s). The method was RACE. Sequencer: NextSeq 500. In-frame beta chains were kept once TCRdb had trimmed the public reads at Q25 with fastp and called clones with MiXCR. Rows merge per CDR3 protein into single entries with the most common DNA and genes. Recorded for this sample are about 260,000 distinct CDR3 sequences; 7.5% to 10% of them occurred a single time. The leading ten clones occupy over 2% of the sample. The time point label here, explained by the study, means: pre-sensitization, week 0. The treatment or condition label of this sample denotes: therapeutic diphenylcyclopropenone sensitization with weekly scalp DPC. Specimen: whole blood, collected in connection with sensitization to the hapten diphenylcyclopropenone (DPC). The receptors derive from a woman aged 35 to 49 with alopecia areata. Some clones in this sample may be carry-over from other donors' samples.

The rearrangement joins TRBV3-1 to TRBJ2-3, with 7 bases fitting TRBD2. Germline loops: CDR1 LGHDT, CDR2 YNNKEL (reference sequence). CDR3 length: 15 amino acids. After removal of 6 bases from V and 5 bases from J, the junction contained 11 bases not matched to a gene. The CDR3 DNA sequence: TGTGCCAGCAGTGGGCGGGCGGGAGCGGTAGATACGCAGTATTTT. Amino acids: CASSGRAGAVDTQYF.

This clonotype appeared a few times. The chain links TRBV7-9 to TRBJ2-2; D unresolved. V lost 3 bases, J lost 6 bases, and 5 bases lay in between. CDR3 length equals 12 residues. Germline-derived CDR1 and CDR2 are SEHNR and FQNEAQ (reference sequence). CDR3 loop: CASSFAPGELFF. CDR3 DNA sequence: TGTGCCAGCAGCTTCGCCCCCGGGGAGCTGTTTTTT.

The table lists this clonotype with many counts. V usage is TRBV28 and J usage is TRBJ2-2; D could derive from TRBD1 or TRBD2 (5 bases each). Trimming took 5 bases from V and 0 from J, leaving 13 bases between them. Germline V gene data show CDR1 as MDHEN and CDR2 as SYDVKM. CDR3 length: 16 amino acids. The CDR3 spells CASSLPRGANTGELFF. The CDR3 region has the DNA TGTGCCAGCAGTCTCCCGAGGGGAGCGAACACCGGGGAGCTGTTTTTT.

This clonotype was observed a few times. V gene TRBV6-6 combines with J gene TRBJ2-1; tentatively, D is TRBD2 (6 bases). Trimming removed 2 bases from V and 7 bases from J, with 15 bases in between. The CDR3 length is 15 residues. In germline, CDR1 is MNHNY, CDR2 SVGAGI (reference sequence). In DNA form, the CDR3 reads TGTGCCAGCAGTTACCTAGCGAGAGGAGATAATGAGCAGTTCTTC. Residues: CASSYLARGDNEQFF.

This clonotype was seen a handful of times. The rearrangement joins TRBV20-1 to TRBJ2-5; D not resolved. CDR3 length equals 15 residues. The germline gives CDR1 DFQATT, CDR2 SNEGSKA (reference sequence). Trimming pared 0 bases from V and 5 bases from J, leaving 16 bases between. Written as DNA, the CDR3 is TGCAGTGCTAGAGATTCCGTGGGTTCGGCGGAGACCCAGTACTTC. Translation gives CSARDSVGSAETQYF.

The J gene is TRBJ2-7, the V gene TRBV5-1, with 7 nucleotides matching TRBD2. The CDR3 has 13 residues. Unmatched junction bases numbered 4, after V lost 4 bases and J lost 3 bases. In germline, CDR1 is SGHRS, CDR2 YFSETQ. The CDR3 loop reads CASSPAGDYEQYF. The CDR3 DNA is TGCGCCAGCAGCCCTGCGGGGGACTACGAGCAGTACTTC. Combining the CDR3 with reference TRBV5-1 and TRBJ2-7 gives the whole variable domain KAGVTQTPRYLIKTRGQQVTLSCSPISGHRSVSWYQQTPGQGLQFLFEYFSETQRNKGNFPGRFSGRQFSNSRSEMNVSTLELGDSALYLCASSPAGDYEQYFGPGTRLTVT.

The chain uses TRBV4-1 and TRBJ1-2; D is ambiguous. This CDR3 region has 15 residues. From germline, CDR1 is MGHRA and CDR2 YSYEKL. V lost 5 bases and J 2 bases, leaving 15 bases between the germline ends. The CDR3: CASSKGTQENYGYTF. The CDR3 DNA follows: TGCGCCAGCAGCAAAGGAACCCAGGAGAACTATGGCTACACCTTC.

This chain uses TRBV20-1 with TRBJ2-7; D perhaps matches TRBD2 (5 bases). Trimming removed 6 bases at V and 0 bases at J, with 15 bases between. Germline V CDR1 and CDR2: DFQATT, SNEGSKA (reference sequence). The CDR3 has 14 amino acids. The CDR3 DNA is TGCAGTGCCGCGGAACTAGATTCCTCCTACGAGCAGTACTTC. Protein: CSAAELDSSYEQYF.

A few counts support this clonotype. V usage is TRBV18 and J usage is TRBJ2-2; TRBD2 agrees at 8 bases. V was clipped by 2 bases and J by 6 bases; unmatched bases: 2. The length of the CDR3 is 14 residues. Germline assignment: CDR1 KGHSH and CDR2 LQKENI. In DNA form, the CDR3 reads TGTGCCAGCTCACCAGGACTAGCCCCCGGGGAGCTGTTTTTT. Translation gives CASSPGLAPGELFF.

This clonotype was picked up a small number of times. The gene calls are TRBV20-1 and TRBJ2-1; 8 bases align to TRBD2. This CDR3 region has 15 residues. The junction had 9 bases not matched to a gene; V was cut back by 5 bases and J by 3 bases. CDR1 and CDR2 from the germline V gene are DFQATT and SNEGSKA (reference sequence). CDR3 protein: CSASRGLVYYNEQFF. DNA for the CDR3: TGCAGTGCTTCTAGGGGACTAGTTTACTACAATGAGCAGTTCTTC.

This clonotype was found many times. The V and J genes are TRBV7-9 and TRBJ1-6, with 10 bases aligning to TRBD1. This CDR3 has 15 residues. J was trimmed by 9 bases and V by 5 bases; bases with no gene match: 7. CDR1 is SEHNR, CDR2 FQNEAQ, per germline (reference sequence). CDR3 residues: CASSPRGQGGSPLHF. In nucleotides, the CDR3 is TGTGCCAGCAGCCCCCGCGGACAGGGGGGTTCACCCCTCCACTTT.